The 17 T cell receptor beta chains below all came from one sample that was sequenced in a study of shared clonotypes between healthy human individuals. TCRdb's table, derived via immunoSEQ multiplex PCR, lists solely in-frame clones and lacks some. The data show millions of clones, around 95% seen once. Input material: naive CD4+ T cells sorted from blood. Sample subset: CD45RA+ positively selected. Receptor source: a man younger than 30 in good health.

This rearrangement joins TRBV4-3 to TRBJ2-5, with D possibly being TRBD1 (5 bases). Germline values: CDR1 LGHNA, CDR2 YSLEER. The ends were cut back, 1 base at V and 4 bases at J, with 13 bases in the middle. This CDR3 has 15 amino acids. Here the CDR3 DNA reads TGCGCCAGCAGCCAAGTTTTGGGGCAGAGAGAGACCCAGTACTTC. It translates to CASSQVLGQRETQYF.

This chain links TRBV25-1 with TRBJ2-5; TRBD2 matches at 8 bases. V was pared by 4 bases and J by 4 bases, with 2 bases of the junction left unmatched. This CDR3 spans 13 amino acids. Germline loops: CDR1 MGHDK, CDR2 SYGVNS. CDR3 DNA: TGTGCCAGCAGTGTTAGCGGGGCAGAGACCCAGTACTTC. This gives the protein CASSVSGAETQYF.

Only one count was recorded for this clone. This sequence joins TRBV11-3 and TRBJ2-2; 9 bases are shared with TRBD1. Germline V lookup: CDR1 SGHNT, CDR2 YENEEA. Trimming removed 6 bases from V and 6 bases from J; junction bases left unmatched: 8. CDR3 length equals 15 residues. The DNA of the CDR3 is TGTGCCAGCAGTGCCGCCGGGACAGGGCCCGGGGAGCTGTTTTTT. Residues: CASSAAGTGPGELFF.

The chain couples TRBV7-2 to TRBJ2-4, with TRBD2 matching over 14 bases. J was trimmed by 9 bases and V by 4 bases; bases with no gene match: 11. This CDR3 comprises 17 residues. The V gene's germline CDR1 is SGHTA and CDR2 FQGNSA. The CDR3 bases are TGTGCCAGCAGCTATTCCACGGGACTAGCGGGAGCAATCATTCAGTACTTC. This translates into CASSYSTGLAGAIIQYF.

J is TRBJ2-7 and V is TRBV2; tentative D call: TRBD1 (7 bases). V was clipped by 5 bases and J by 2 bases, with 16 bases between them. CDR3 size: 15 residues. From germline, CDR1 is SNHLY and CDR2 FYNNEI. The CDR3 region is CASSPNQGGPYEQYF. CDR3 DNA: TGTGCCAGCAGTCCTAATCAGGGGGGCCCCTACGAGCAGTACTTC.

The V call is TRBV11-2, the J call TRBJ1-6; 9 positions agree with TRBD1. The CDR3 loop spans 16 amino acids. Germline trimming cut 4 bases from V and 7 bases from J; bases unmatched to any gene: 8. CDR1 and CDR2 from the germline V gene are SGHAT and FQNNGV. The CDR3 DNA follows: TGTGCCAGCAGCTCATACCCGGGACAGGGAAATTCACCCCTCCACTTT. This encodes CASSSYPGQGNSPLHF.

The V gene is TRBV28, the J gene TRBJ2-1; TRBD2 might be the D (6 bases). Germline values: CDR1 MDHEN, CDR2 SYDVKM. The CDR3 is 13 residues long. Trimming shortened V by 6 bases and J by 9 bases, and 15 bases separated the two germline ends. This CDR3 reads CASSYGGGSEQFF. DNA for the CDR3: TGTGCCAGCAGCTATGGAGGAGGGAGTGAGCAGTTCTTC.

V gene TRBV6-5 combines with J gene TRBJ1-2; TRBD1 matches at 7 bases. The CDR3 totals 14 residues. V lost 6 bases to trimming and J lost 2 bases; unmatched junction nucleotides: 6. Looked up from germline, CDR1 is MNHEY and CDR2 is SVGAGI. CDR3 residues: CASRDPGGNYGYTF. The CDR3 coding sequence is TGTGCCAGCAGAGACCCAGGGGGAAACTATGGCTACACCTTC.

DNA of the CDR3: TGTGCCAGCAGCTTGAGGCCCGTAAGGCAGTCATATCAGCCCCAGCATTTT. Its translation is CASSLRPVRQSYQPQHF. The genes are TRBV5-8 and TRBJ1-5; no clear D. V lost 1 base and J 5 bases, leaving 19 bases between the germline ends. This CDR3 has 17 amino acids. CDR1 and CDR2 (germline): SGHTS, YDEGEE.

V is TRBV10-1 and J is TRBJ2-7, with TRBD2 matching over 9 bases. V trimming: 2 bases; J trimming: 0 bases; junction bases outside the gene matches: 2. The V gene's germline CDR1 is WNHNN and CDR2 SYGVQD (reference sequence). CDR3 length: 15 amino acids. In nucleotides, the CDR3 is TGCGCCAGCAGTGAGACTAGCGGGCTCTCCTACGAGCAGTACTTC. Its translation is CASSETSGLSYEQYF.

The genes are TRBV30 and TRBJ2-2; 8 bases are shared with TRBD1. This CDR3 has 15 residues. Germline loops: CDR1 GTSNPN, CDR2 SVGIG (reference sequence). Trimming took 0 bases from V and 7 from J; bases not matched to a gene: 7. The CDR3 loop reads CAWSVSRGLGGELFF. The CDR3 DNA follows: TGTGCCTGGAGTGTATCCAGGGGGCTGGGCGGGGAGCTGTTTTTT.

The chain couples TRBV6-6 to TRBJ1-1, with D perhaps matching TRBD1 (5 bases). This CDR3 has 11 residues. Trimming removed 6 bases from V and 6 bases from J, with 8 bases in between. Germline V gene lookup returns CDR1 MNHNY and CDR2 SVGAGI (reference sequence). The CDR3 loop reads CASSLGPEAFF. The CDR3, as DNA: TGTGCCAGCAGCTTGGGACCTGAAGCTTTCTTT.

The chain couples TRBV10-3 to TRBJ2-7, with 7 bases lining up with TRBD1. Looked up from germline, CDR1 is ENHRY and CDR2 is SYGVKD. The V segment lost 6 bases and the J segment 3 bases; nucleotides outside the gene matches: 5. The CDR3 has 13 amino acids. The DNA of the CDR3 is TGTGCCATCAGCCGAGGACAGGACTACGAGCAGTACTTC. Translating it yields CAISRGQDYEQYF.

The CDR3 nucleotides read TGTGCCACCACCTCGGCGGCCACCGGGGAGCTGTTTTTT. The encoded protein is CATTSAATGELFF. The J gene is TRBJ2-2, the V gene TRBV6-1; no clear D. V lost 10 bases and J lost 4, with 13 bases in between. The CDR3 is made up of 13 amino acids. Germline CDR1 and CDR2: MNHNS and SASEGT.

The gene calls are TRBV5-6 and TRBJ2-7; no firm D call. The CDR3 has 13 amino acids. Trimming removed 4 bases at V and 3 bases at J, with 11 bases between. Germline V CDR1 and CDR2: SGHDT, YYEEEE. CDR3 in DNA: TGTGCCAGCAGCCTTGACTTAATCTACGAGCAGTACTTC. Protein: CASSLDLIYEQYF. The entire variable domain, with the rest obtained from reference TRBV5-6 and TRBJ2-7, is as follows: DAGVTQSPTHLIKTRGQQVTLRCSPKSGHDTVSWYQQALGQGPQFIFQYYEEEERQRGNFPDRFSGHQFPNYSSELNVNALLLGDSALYLCASSLDLIYEQYFGPGTRLTVT.

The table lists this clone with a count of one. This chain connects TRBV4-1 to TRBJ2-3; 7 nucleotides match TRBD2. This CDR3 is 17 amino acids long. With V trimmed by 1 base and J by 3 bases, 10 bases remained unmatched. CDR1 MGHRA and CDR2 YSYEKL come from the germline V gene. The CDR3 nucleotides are TGCGCCAGCAGCCAAGCGTACCTCCAGCGGGAAACAGATACGCAGTATTTT. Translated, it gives CASSQAYLQRETDTQYF.

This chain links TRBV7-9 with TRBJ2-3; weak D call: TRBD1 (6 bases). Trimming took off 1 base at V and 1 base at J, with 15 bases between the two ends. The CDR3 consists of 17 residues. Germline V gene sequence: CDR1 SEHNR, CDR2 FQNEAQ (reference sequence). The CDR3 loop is CASSLGGGRRGTDTQYF. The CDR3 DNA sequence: TGTGCCAGCAGCTTAGGAGGGGGACGGAGAGGCACAGATACGCAGTATTTT.